The 22 T cell receptor beta chains listed next were all sequenced from one sample in a study of CD8+ T cells in alopecia areata. As the sequencing template, cDNA was produced by extracting RNA and reverse transcribing it. The protocol was immunoSEQ multiplex PCR, while the TCRdb copy is restricted to in-frame clones and leaves out a portion. In the table there are around 200,000 clones, 50% to 60% of which are singletons. Treatment defined: oral pan-JAK inhibitor, 5-10 mg twice daily. The sequencing used CD4+ T cells sorted from blood, collected at week 4, from a patient treated with tofacitinib. The receptors shown here come from a human donor with alopecia areata.

V and J are TRBV29-1 and TRBJ2-3; no clear D. The V end lost 3 bases, the J end lost 3 bases, and 7 bases lay between the germline ends. Germline CDR1 is SQVTM and CDR2 is ANQGSEA. The length of the CDR3 is 12 residues. CDR3 sequence reads: CSVDIGTDTQYF. CDR3 sequence (DNA): TGCAGCGTTGACATAGGGACAGATACGCAGTATTTT.

The chain has TRBV27 and TRBJ2-7, with 9 bases matching TRBD1. CDR1 and CDR2 (germline): MNHEY, SMNVEV (reference sequence). The V segment lost 5 bases and the J segment 7 bases; nucleotides outside the gene matches: 12. CDR3 length: 15 residues. Here the CDR3 DNA reads TGTGCCAGCAGTCCCCGCCCCGGGACAGGGTTGGAGCAGTACTTC. Its translation is CASSPRPGTGLEQYF.

V is TRBV6-6 and J is TRBJ2-2; D might be TRBD1 (6 bases). V was pared by 10 bases and J by 3 bases, with 15 bases between. Germline V CDR1 and CDR2: MNHNY, SVGAGI (reference sequence). The CDR3 runs 14 residues. CDR3 residues: CATSGQPYTGELFF. CDR3 coding DNA: TGTGCCACCAGCGGACAGCCGTACACCGGGGAGCTGTTTTTT.

The V and J genes are TRBV29-1 and TRBJ2-7; D possibly uses TRBD1 or TRBD2 (5 bases each). The ends were cut back, 4 bases at V and 4 bases at J, with 17 bases in the middle. Germline CDR1 and CDR2: SQVTM and ANQGSEA. The CDR3 covers 14 residues. The DNA of the CDR3 is TGCAGCGTTGGGGCTGCCGGGACCGGGTACGAGCAGTACTTC. This gives the protein CSVGAAGTGYEQYF.

The rearrangement joins TRBV4-2 to TRBJ1-2; D is unclear. V was cut by 0 bases and J by 1 base, with 12 bases left in between. CDR3 length equals 16 residues. The germline V gene has CDR1 LGHNA and CDR2 YNFKEQ. The CDR3 protein is CASSQDQGPSNYGYTF. The CDR3 bases are TGTGCCAGCAGCCAAGATCAAGGACCGAGTAACTATGGCTACACCTTC.

This clone was recorded once. The chain is built from TRBV6-5 and TRBJ2-3; 9 bases are shared with TRBD2. This CDR3 comprises 16 residues. Germline trimming cut 1 base from V and 4 bases from J; bases unmatched to any gene: 6. Germline CDR1 MNHEY, CDR2 SVGAGI. Here the CDR3 reads CASSYFLAGTADTQYF. The CDR3 DNA is TGTGCCAGCAGTTACTTCCTAGCGGGAACAGCAGATACGCAGTATTTT.

V and J are TRBV6-1 and TRBJ2-1; no clear D. This CDR3 spans 14 amino acids. The germline V gene has CDR1 MNHNS and CDR2 SASEGT. V lost 2 bases to trimming and J lost 0 bases, with 5 bases between them. CDR3 amino acids: CASSEPFSYNEQFF. The CDR3 DNA follows: TGTGCCAGCAGTGAACCTTTCTCCTACAATGAGCAGTTCTTC.

CDR3 residues: CASSLRFNTEAFF. The CDR3 DNA sequence: TGTGCCAGCAGCCTCCGATTTAACACTGAAGCTTTCTTT. The V and J genes are TRBV5-4 and TRBJ1-1; D uncertain. The CDR3 is 13 amino acids. V lost 4 bases and J lost 2, with 9 bases in between. Germline CDR1 reads SGHNT; CDR2 reads YYREEE (reference sequence).

The chain is built from TRBV28 and TRBJ1-4; 8 nucleotides line up with TRBD1. The V and J ends lost 3 bases and 7 bases, in that order; junction bases with no gene match: 4. The CDR3 has 14 residues. Germline V gives CDR1 MDHEN, CDR2 SYDVKM. The CDR3 nucleotides read TGTGCCAGCAGTTTTGCAGGGGGCCCTGAAAAACTGTTTTTT. Its protein product is CASSFAGGPEKLFF.

The CDR3 here is CASSYLRGYEQYF. The CDR3 DNA sequence: TGTGCCAGCAGCTACCTCAGGGGGTACGAGCAGTACTTC. The rearrangement links TRBV11-1 to TRBJ2-7, with 7 positions matching TRBD1. V lost 4 bases and J lost 4; bases outside the gene matches: 4. Germline V gives CDR1 SGHAT, CDR2 FQDESV (reference sequence). This CDR3 comprises 13 residues. Looking up the rest from reference TRBV11-1 and TRBJ2-7 gives the full variable domain: EAEVAQSPRYKITEKSQAVAFWCDPISGHATLYWYRQILGQGPELLVQFQDESVVDDSQLPKDRFSAERLKGVDSTLKIQPAELGDSAMYLCASSYLRGYEQYFGPGTRLTVT.

The chain is built from TRBV15 and TRBJ2-7; D is perhaps TRBD2 (5 bases). The germline V and J ends were trimmed by 4 bases and 3 bases, with 7 bases remaining between them. This CDR3 is 12 amino acids long. Germline V CDR1 and CDR2: LNHNV, YYDKDF (reference sequence). CDR3 sequence reads: CATSKAGYEQYF. The CDR3 nucleotides are TGTGCCACCAGCAAGGCGGGCTACGAGCAGTACTTC.

CDR3 loop: CATHQGHSGNTIYF. Here the CDR3 DNA reads TGTGCCACCCATCAAGGGCACTCTGGAAACACCATATATTTT. The rearrangement uses TRBV6-1 and TRBJ1-3; D unclear. Germline V CDR1 and CDR2: MNHNS, SASEGT. This CDR3 contains 14 residues. The V and J ends lost 10 bases and 0 bases respectively, with 13 bases between them.

This sequence joins TRBV13 and TRBJ2-1, with a tentative D call TRBD1 (5 bases). Germline V gene data show CDR1 as PRHDT and CDR2 as FYEKMQ (reference sequence). Trimming pared 4 bases from V and 6 bases from J, leaving 13 bases between. The CDR3 is 14 amino acids. The DNA of the CDR3 is TGTGCCAGCAGCTGGGGCAGGGTTTTCAATGAGCAGTTCTTC. It encodes CASSWGRVFNEQFF.

CDR3 loop: CASSRRGDTIYF. The CDR3 bases are TGTGCCAGCAGCCGCAGGGGAGACACCATATATTTT. The V and J genes are TRBV6-5 and TRBJ1-3, with D possibly being TRBD1 (6 bases). Trimming shortened V by 6 bases and J by 8 bases, and 11 bases separated the two germline ends. CDR1 is MNHEY and CDR2 is SVGAGI in the germline V gene. This CDR3 spans 12 amino acids.

Concerning this clone: Other DNA sequences in the sample encode the same CDR3. J is TRBJ1-5 and V is TRBV6-5; D is unresolved. The germline gives CDR1 MNHEY, CDR2 SVGAGI. V lost 6 bases to trimming and J lost 0 bases, with 6 bases between them. The CDR3 spans 13 residues. CDR3 in amino acids: CASSRYSNQPQHF. In nucleotides, the CDR3 is TGTGCCAGCAGCCGATATAGCAATCAGCCCCAGCATTTT.

This clone was found a few times. The V call is TRBV29-1, the J call TRBJ2-7, with TRBD2 identical over 8 bases. The CDR3 is 11 amino acids. Per germline, CDR1 SQVTM and CDR2 ANQGSEA. J was trimmed by 6 bases and V by 5 bases; bases with no gene match: 3. In DNA form, the CDR3 reads TGCAGCGTTCGGGGGGGAGGCGAGCAGTACTTC. It encodes CSVRGGGEQYF.

V usage is TRBV30 and J usage is TRBJ2-5; TRBD2 agrees at 7 bases. V lost 1 base to trimming and J lost 5 bases; unmatched junction nucleotides: 4. The germline gives CDR1 GTSNPN, CDR2 SVGIG (reference sequence). The CDR3 runs to 13 residues. The CDR3 DNA reads TGTGCCTGGAGTGGACTAGCCTGGGAGACCCAGTACTTC. This translates into CAWSGLAWETQYF.

The chain carries TRBV2 and TRBJ2-7, with 10 positions matching TRBD1. The CDR3 has 14 residues. Trimming at V came to 6 bases and at J to 4 bases, leaving 6 bases not matched to a gene. CDR1 SNHLY and CDR2 FYNNEI come from the germline V gene. Here the CDR3 reads CASRTGTGVYEQYF. In DNA form, the CDR3 reads TGTGCCAGCAGAACCGGGACAGGGGTTTACGAGCAGTACTTC. Filled out from reference TRBV2 and TRBJ2-7, the complete variable domain reads EPEVTQTPSHQVTQMGQEVILRCVPISNHLYFYWYRQILGQKVEFLVSFYNNEISEKSEIFDDQFSVERPDGSNFTLKIRSTKLEDSAMYFCASRTGTGVYEQYFGPGTRLTVT.

The chain couples TRBV29-1 to TRBJ1-1; D not resolved. V dropped 4 bases and J dropped 0 bases, with 12 bases sitting between them. Per germline, CDR1 SQVTM and CDR2 ANQGSEA. The CDR3 totals 14 residues. The CDR3 here is CSVGWVNMNTEAFF. The CDR3, as DNA: TGCAGCGTTGGGTGGGTCAACATGAACACTGAAGCTTTCTTT.

The V call is TRBV30, the J call TRBJ2-7; no reliable D call. The CDR3 runs to 13 residues. Trimming left V 5 bases short and J 0 bases short, with 11 bases between. Germline lookup yields CDR1 GTSNPN and CDR2 SVGIG (reference sequence). CDR3 coding DNA: TGTGCCTGGGCCGACAAGAGCTCCTACGAGCAGTACTTC. Translation gives CAWADKSSYEQYF. The full variable domain, rest sourced from reference TRBV30 and TRBJ2-7, is SQTIHQWPATLVQPVGSPLSLECTVEGTSNPNLYWYRQAAGRGLQLLFYSVGIGQISSEVPQNLSASRPQDRQFILSSKKLLLSDSGFYLCAWADKSSYEQYFGPGTRLTVT.

This rearrangement joins TRBV7-9 to TRBJ2-7; no firm D call. The CDR3 contains 10 residues. Per the germline V gene, CDR1 is SEHNR and CDR2 is FQNEAQ (reference sequence). Trimming pared 8 bases from V and 2 bases from J, leaving 4 bases between. The DNA for the CDR3 is TGTGCCAGCGGGACCTACGAGCAGTACTTC. As protein: CASGTYEQYF.

The CDR3 sequence is CASSDHGYNEQFF. As DNA, the CDR3 is TGTGCCAGCAGTGATCACGGCTACAATGAGCAGTTCTTC. V gene TRBV6-4 combines with J gene TRBJ2-1; D unresolved. V was pared by 3 bases and J by 3 bases, with 6 bases between. CDR1 and CDR2 (germline): MRHNA, SNTAGT. This CDR3 comprises 13 residues.